The present T cell receptor (beta chain) was sequenced within a study of T cells after yellow fever vaccination. Study-level results: Though weaker, the secondary response peaked faster, on day 5 versus 15. The study re-detected most primary-vaccination clones after the booster (roughly 96% CD4, just over 85% CD8). A small share of clonotypes appeared in both CD4 and CD8 compartments.

After removal of 6 bases from V and 7 bases from J, the junction contained 21 bases not matched to a gene. The CDR3 runs 18 residues. In germline, CDR1 is MNHEY, CDR2 SVGEGT. Concerning this clonotype itself: Its antigen remains unidentified.

The study made its TCR cDNA through 5'RACE template switching. That step introduced a universal primer site along with UMIs. TCRdb reanalysed the 5' RACE reads using MiXCR and keeps one entry per CDR3 protein. The table has some 390,000 distinct CDR3 sequences, under 20% seen once; the top ten hold 15% to 20%. This receptor was identified in a man aged 18 to 30 who received the YFV17D yellow fever vaccine. The chain is built from TRBV6-2 or TRBV6-3 and TRBJ2-3, with 8 bases matching TRBD2. The specimen comprised PBMCs, sampled before the yellow fever booster vaccination. CDR3 protein: CASSPRARTSGSPNTQYF. CDR3 in DNA: TGTGCCAGCAGCCCCCGGGCACGCACTAGCGGTAGTCCTAATACGCAGTATTTT.